A single sample gave rise to the 21 T cell receptor beta chains below, sequenced in a study of T cell responses to AZD1222 COVID-19 vaccine. Assay: immunoSEQ multiplex PCR; the TCRdb copy retains only in-frame clones and omits some. Seen here are about 180,000 clones, around 90% observed once, and the top ten hold about 0.49%. The material was peripheral blood, obtained on day 0 of AZD1222 vaccination. All receptors derive from an adult in good health.

The chain uses TRBV10-3 and TRBJ1-2, with 8 bases lining up with TRBD1. This CDR3 is built from 15 residues. Germline CDR1 is ENHRY and CDR2 is SYGVKD. V lost 6 bases and J lost 6; bases outside the gene matches: 12. The CDR3 nucleotides read TGTGCCATCAGCGCCGGGACAGGAAATTCGGATGGCTACACCTTC. This translates into CAISAGTGNSDGYTF.

The chain combines TRBV6-5 with TRBJ2-7; a weak D match, TRBD2 (6 bases). This CDR3 has 14 residues. Trimming cost V 2 bases and J 7 bases, with 15 bases left between them. Germline values: CDR1 MNHEY, CDR2 SVGAGI. The CDR3 loop reads CASSYGLPKREQYF. CDR3 coding DNA: TGTGCCAGCAGTTACGGACTACCTAAGAGAGAGCAGTACTTC.

J is TRBJ2-1 and V is TRBV10-3; the D gene is possibly TRBD2 (6 bases). The CDR3 spans 14 residues. The germline V gene has CDR1 ENHRY and CDR2 SYGVKD. The germline V and J ends were trimmed by 6 bases and 5 bases, with 14 bases remaining between them. CDR3 nucleotide sequence: TGTGCCATCAGACCCGGGACTTCAGACAATGAGCAGTTCTTC. As protein: CAIRPGTSDNEQFF.

The J gene is TRBJ2-1, the V gene TRBV5-6, with 7 positions matching TRBD2. Germline V lookup: CDR1 SGHDT, CDR2 YYEEEE. The CDR3 runs 16 residues. Germline trimming cut 4 bases from V and 2 bases from J; bases unmatched to any gene: 9. This chain's CDR3 is CASSRGRLAAYNEQFF. The CDR3 region has the DNA TGTGCCAGCAGCCGCGGGCGACTAGCAGCCTACAATGAGCAGTTCTTC.

The J gene is TRBJ1-1, the V gene TRBV7-2; D remains unclear. Germline values: CDR1 SGHTA, CDR2 FQGNSA. Trimming left V 8 bases short and J 3 bases short, with 13 bases between. The length of the CDR3 is 13 residues. The DNA of the CDR3 is TGTGCCAGCCATTGGCGGGAGGACACTGAAGCTTTCTTT. Protein sequence: CASHWREDTEAFF.

This clone was found once. This sequence joins TRBV7-2 and TRBJ2-1; D assignment may be TRBD1 or TRBD2 (6 bases each). This CDR3 spans 17 amino acids. CDR1 and CDR2 (germline): SGHTA, FQGNSA. Deletions cut 5 bases from V and 8 bases from J, with 25 bases between. The CDR3 region has the DNA TGTGCCAGCAGCCTCAGCCATCCCGGAGGGGGACGTCATGAGCAGTTCTTC. Amino acid sequence: CASSLSHPGGGRHEQFF.

This chain uses TRBV24-1 with TRBJ1-1, with TRBD1 identical over 7 bases. Germline V CDR1 and CDR2: KGHDR, SFDVKD. Losses at the gene ends were 11 bases for V and 1 base for J; bases not matched to a gene: 6. This CDR3 has 13 residues. CDR3 bases: TGTGCCATCCGGGGGACAGCGAACACTGAAGCTTTCTTT. Translating it yields CAIRGTANTEAFF.

This clone occurred once. The chain links TRBV2 to TRBJ2-7, with 8 bases identical to TRBD2. With V trimmed by 2 bases and J by 10 bases, 7 bases remained unmatched. This CDR3 has 13 residues. Germline CDR1 is SNHLY and CDR2 is FYNNEI. The CDR3 loop is CASSESSSGPQYF. Written as DNA, the CDR3 is TGTGCCAGCAGTGAATCGTCTAGCGGGCCTCAGTACTTC. The complete variable domain, with remaining parts taken from reference TRBV2 and TRBJ2-7, reads EPEVTQTPSHQVTQMGQEVILRCVPISNHLYFYWYRQILGQKVEFLVSFYNNEISEKSEIFDDQFSVERPDGSNFTLKIRSTKLEDSAMYFCASSESSSGPQYFGPGTRLTVT.

J is TRBJ1-5 and V is TRBV15; no clear D gene. CDR3 length: 16 residues. V was cut by 0 bases and J by 2 bases, with 11 bases left in between. Germline V CDR1 and CDR2: LNHNV, YYDKDF (reference sequence). CDR3 coding DNA: TGTGCCACCAGCAGAGATAAGGCAACCGGCAATCAGCCCCAGCATTTT. It yields the protein CATSRDKATGNQPQHF.

J is TRBJ2-1 and V is TRBV10-1; 7 nucleotides align to TRBD2. Germline trimming cut 6 bases from V and 0 bases from J; bases unmatched to any gene: 8. The CDR3 consists of 16 residues. The germline gives CDR1 WNHNN, CDR2 SYGVQD (reference sequence). CDR3 sequence: CASSGKRGSSYNEQFF. For the CDR3, the DNA is TGCGCCAGCAGCGGGAAGCGCGGGAGCTCCTACAATGAGCAGTTCTTC.

The CDR3 is CASSQERQVEQYF. In DNA, the CDR3 is TGCGCCAGCAGCCAAGAAAGGCAAGTCGAGCAGTACTTC. The chain combines TRBV4-1 with TRBJ2-7; D is uncertain. CDR3 length: 13 amino acids. V was pared by 0 bases and J by 6 bases, with 9 bases between. The germline gives CDR1 MGHRA, CDR2 YSYEKL.

This clone was seen more than once but under ten times. The rearrangement links TRBV30 to TRBJ2-7; D is possibly TRBD1 (6 bases). This CDR3 region has 14 residues. CDR1 GTSNPN and CDR2 SVGIG come from the germline V gene (reference sequence). V dropped 2 bases and J dropped 1 base, with 12 bases sitting between them. CDR3 coding DNA: TGTGCCTGGAGTACATACAGGGATTCCTACGAGCAGTACTTC. Its translation is CAWSTYRDSYEQYF.

V usage is TRBV12-3 or TRBV12-4 and J usage is TRBJ2-1; 8 bases are shared with TRBD1. J gave up 3 bases and V 7 bases, and 2 bases lay outside the gene matches. The CDR3 is 13 amino acids. In DNA form, the CDR3 reads TGTGCCAGCAAGGACAGGGACTACAATGAGCAGTTCTTC. This gives the protein CASKDRDYNEQFF.

This chain uses TRBV6-5 with TRBJ1-5; D is ambiguous. V shed 2 bases and J shed 0 bases, with 2 bases lying between them. Germline CDR1 is MNHEY and CDR2 is SVGAGI. The CDR3 is made up of 13 amino acids. CDR3 sequence reads: CASSYNSNQPQHF. CDR3 coding DNA: TGTGCCAGCAGTTACAATAGCAATCAGCCCCAGCATTTT.

The chain joins TRBV7-2 to TRBJ1-2, with D unclear. The germline V gene encodes CDR1 SGHTA and CDR2 FQGNSA. This CDR3 has 15 residues. Trimming pared 0 bases from V and 4 bases from J, leaving 12 bases between. The CDR3 nucleotides read TGTGCCAGCAGCTTAGCATCGTCCGGATCCTATGGCTACACCTTC. The encoded protein is CASSLASSGSYGYTF.

The chain recombines TRBV28 with TRBJ1-2; D uncertain. Germline V gene lookup returns CDR1 MDHEN and CDR2 SYDVKM. Trimming left V 8 bases short and J 5 bases short, with 12 bases between. This CDR3 contains 12 residues. This CDR3 reads CASAPKGYGYTF. The CDR3 DNA is TGTGCCAGCGCCCCCAAGGGATATGGCTACACCTTC.

V is TRBV7-8 and J is TRBJ2-7; D might be TRBD1 or TRBD2, each matching 5 bases. CDR1 is SGHVS and CDR2 is FQNEAQ in the germline V gene. The CDR3 has 16 amino acids. Trimming cost V 5 bases and J 4 bases, with 21 bases left between them. In nucleotides, the CDR3 is TGTGCCAGCAGCGTCAACCGGGACGTCACACGGTACGAGCAGTACTTC. This codes for CASSVNRDVTRYEQYF. Full variable domain (outside the CDR3, taken from reference TRBV7-8 and TRBJ2-7): GAGVSQSPRYKVAKRGQDVALRCDPISGHVSLFWYQQALGQGPEFLTYFQNEAQLDKSGLPSDRFFAERPEGSVSTLKIQRTQQEDSAVYLCASSVNRDVTRYEQYFGPGTRLTVT.

This chain uses TRBV6-2 or TRBV6-3 with TRBJ2-7; perhaps TRBD2 as D (6 bases). CDR1 is MNHEY, CDR2 SVGEGT, per germline. CDR3 length equals 16 residues. The V end lost 0 bases, the J end lost 2 bases, and 14 bases lay between the germline ends. In nucleotides, the CDR3 is TGTGCCAGCAGTTACTCCCCCGGGACTTGGGCCTACGAGCAGTACTTC. Encoded protein: CASSYSPGTWAYEQYF.

The rearrangement uses TRBV29-1 and TRBJ2-7, with TRBD1 identical over 11 bases. With 5 bases clipped from V and 7 bases from J, the junction kept 7 bases outside the gene matches. CDR3 length equals 13 residues. Germline-derived CDR1 and CDR2 are SQVTM and ANQGSEA. CDR3 residues: CSVRTGGAVEQYF. The CDR3 DNA sequence: TGCAGCGTTAGGACAGGGGGCGCGGTTGAGCAGTACTTC.

This chain links TRBV7-6 with TRBJ2-7; 8 bases fit TRBD2. The CDR3 runs 15 residues. J was trimmed by 6 bases and V by 0 bases; bases with no gene match: 7. The V gene's germline CDR1 is SGHVS and CDR2 FNYEAQ. DNA of the CDR3: TGTGCCAGCAGCTTAGCGACGGGAGGGCCCTCCGAGCAGTACTTC. Translating it yields CASSLATGGPSEQYF. The entire variable domain, with the rest obtained from reference TRBV7-6 and TRBJ2-7, is as follows: GAGVSQSPRYKVTKRGQDVALRCDPISGHVSLYWYRQALGQGPEFLTYFNYEAQQDKSGLPNDRFSAERPEGSISTLTIQRTEQRDSAMYRCASSLATGGPSEQYFGPGTRLTVT.

The CDR3 coding sequence is TGTGCCAGCAGTTCCACAGGGGTTGGAGGAAACACCATATATTTT. Its protein product is CASSSTGVGGNTIYF. This sequence joins TRBV28 and TRBJ1-3, with TRBD1 matching over 7 bases. CDR1 MDHEN and CDR2 SYDVKM come from the germline V gene. This CDR3 contains 15 residues. Trimming removed 4 bases from V and 4 bases from J; junction bases left unmatched: 7.